Sequencing of this T cell receptor (beta chain) was carried out in a study of T cell repertoires in ileal Crohn's disease. In the case of this clone: The antigen remains undetermined.

Germline loops: CDR1 KGHSH, CDR2 LQKENI. Trimming pared 1 base from V and 5 bases from J, leaving 5 bases between. The length of the CDR3 is 13 residues. The protocol was immunoSEQ multiplex PCR, while the TCRdb copy is restricted to in-frame clones and leaves out a portion. The table lists roughly 8,400 clones, around 80% of them singletons. Whole-study results and caveats: Active smokers at surgery had more clonal expansions than non-smokers. All patients with clonality above 26.8% had endoscopic recurrence.

The sequenced material came from ileal tissue. The receptor was isolated from an adult with Crohn's disease. The J gene is TRBJ2-2, the V gene TRBV18, with a tentative D call TRBD2 (5 bases). CDR3 sequence reads: CASSPLATGELFF. CDR3 DNA: TGTGCCAGCTCACCACTAGCGACCGGGGAGCTGTTTTTT.